The 27 T cell receptor beta chains presented below share a single source sample, sequenced in a study of vaccination effects on CD4 cells after COVID-19 (dated by TCRdb to between 2021 and 2024). The ViraFEST assay stimulated PBMC with viral peptide pools and then used TCR sequencing to identify antigen-specific CD4+ T cell clonotypes by expansion. After about 9 days of culture, CD4+ T cells were isolated with the EasySep CD4+ T cell isolation kit. Negative nucleocapsid antibody results before and after vaccination confirmed that the healthy vaccine recipients had no prior SARS-CoV-2 infection. Library generation was performed with the immunoSEQ multiplex PCR assay. TCRdb's version of the immuneACCESS table is confined to in-frame rearrangements and falls short of the full clone set. An unresolved V gene accounts for under half of the shortfall where checked; the remainder is of unknown origin. This sample gives 30,000 to 40,000 clones in total; roughly 70% of them show up just once. Of the sample, 20% to 25% is held by the ten largest clones.

Antigen specificity for these receptors is unknown. The specimen was CD4+ T cells from PBMCs cultured with SARS-CoV-2 spike peptides, collected before COVID-19 vaccination. The sample's cell subset or site label, in plain terms: SARS-CoV-2 spike overlapping peptide pool stimulation. The receptors here all came from a human donor who received a COVID-19 vaccine.

The genes are TRBV19 and TRBJ2-3; 7 nucleotides align to TRBD2. The V gene's germline CDR1 is LNHDA and CDR2 SQIVND (reference sequence). This CDR3 has 16 residues. V lost 9 bases and J lost 0; bases outside the gene matches: 12. The CDR3 loop is CASRPGLHLSTDTQYF. The DNA for the CDR3 is TGTGCCAGCAGACCGGGACTACACCTTAGCACAGATACGCAGTATTTT.

The rearrangement joins TRBV20-1 to TRBJ2-7; D is possibly TRBD1 (6 bases). The germline V gene encodes CDR1 DFQATT and CDR2 SNEGSKA (reference sequence). This CDR3 is 11 amino acids long. V lost 4 bases and J 4 bases, leaving 8 bases between the germline ends. CDR3 residues: CSATTGYEQYF. DNA of the CDR3: TGCAGTGCTACCACAGGGTACGAGCAGTACTTC.

The table lists this clone with a few counts. V gene TRBV24-1 combines with J gene TRBJ2-7; D is unclear. The CDR3 runs to 13 residues. V was clipped by 6 bases and J by 6 bases, with 14 bases between them. Germline values: CDR1 KGHDR, CDR2 SFDVKD. Written as DNA, the CDR3 is TGTGCCACCAGTCAAGACGCCGTGGGCGAGCAGTACTTC. This encodes CATSQDAVGEQYF.

V gene TRBV4-3 combines with J gene TRBJ2-7; the D call may be TRBD1 or TRBD2 (6 bases each). CDR1 is LGHNA and CDR2 is YSLEER in the germline V gene. Between the trimmed V and J ends, which lost 8 bases and 7 bases, there was a span of 24 bases. There are 15 residues in the CDR3. The CDR3 reads CASPDRGGLFTEQYF. CDR3 in DNA: TGCGCCAGCCCCGATCGTGGGGGGCTATTTACAGAGCAGTACTTC.

This chain connects TRBV9 to TRBJ1-4, with D uncertain. This CDR3 contains 14 residues. In germline, CDR1 is SGDLS, CDR2 YYNGEE. V gave up 0 bases and J gave up 7 bases, with 10 bases separating them. Here the CDR3 reads CASSVGGGREKLFF. Written as DNA, the CDR3 is TGTGCCAGCAGCGTAGGAGGAGGACGTGAAAAACTGTTTTTT.

This clone was counted a few times. V usage is TRBV9 and J usage is TRBJ1-2; TRBD1 matches at 8 bases. Germline lookup yields CDR1 SGDLS and CDR2 YYNGEE. The J segment lost 6 bases and the V segment lost 3 bases, leaving 7 bases of the junction unmatched. The CDR3 loop spans 14 amino acids. The CDR3 protein is CASSATGVLDGYTF. CDR3 coding DNA: TGTGCCAGCAGCGCGACAGGGGTGCTTGATGGCTACACCTTC. The full variable domain, rest sourced from reference TRBV9 and TRBJ1-2, is DSGVTQTPKHLITATGQRVTLRCSPRSGDLSVYWYQQSLDQGLQFLIQYYNGEERAKGNILERFSAQQFPDLHSELNLSSLELGDSALYFCASSATGVLDGYTFGSGTRLTVV.

The chain combines TRBV25-1 with TRBJ2-5, with 9 bases lining up with TRBD1. Germline assignment: CDR1 MGHDK and CDR2 SYGVNS. This CDR3 is 14 amino acids long. Trimming cost V 4 bases and J 4 bases; bases outside gene matches: 4. The CDR3, as DNA: TGTGCCAGCAGTGGTCACAGGGGGCGAGAGACCCAGTACTTC. Residues: CASSGHRGRETQYF.

This rearrangement joins TRBV5-1 to TRBJ1-4; 10 nucleotides agree with TRBD1. Trimming cost V 4 bases and J 8 bases; bases outside gene matches: 5. CDR1 is SGHRS and CDR2 is YFSETQ in the germline V gene. CDR3 size: 14 residues. The CDR3 reads CASSPTGQGEKLFF. For the CDR3, the DNA is TGCGCCAGCAGCCCGACGGGACAGGGGGAAAAACTGTTTTTT.

Only one count was recorded for this clone. The rearrangement joins TRBV6-5 to TRBJ1-5; 9 nucleotides match TRBD1. The V and J ends lost 8 bases and 5 bases, in that order; junction bases with no gene match: 10. Germline-derived CDR1 and CDR2 are MNHEY and SVGAGI. The CDR3 covers 15 residues. The CDR3 loop reads CASSPWGDRDQPQHF. The CDR3 DNA reads as TGTGCCAGCTCGCCCTGGGGGGACAGGGATCAGCCCCAGCATTTT.

The J gene is TRBJ1-4, the V gene TRBV11-2; D gene uncertain. V shed 2 bases and J shed 3 bases, with 10 bases lying between them. Germline CDR1 is SGHAT and CDR2 is FQNNGV. The length of the CDR3 is 15 residues. CDR3 in amino acids: CASSLSAGSNEKLFF. The CDR3 DNA is TGTGCCAGCAGCTTATCGGCAGGCTCTAATGAAAAACTGTTTTTT.

This clone rates as medium-sized. The chain employs TRBV12-3 or TRBV12-4 and TRBJ1-3, with D tentatively TRBD1 (5 bases). V lost 11 bases, J lost 2 bases, and 10 bases lay in between. The CDR3 totals 12 residues. The CDR3 DNA reads TGTGCCGGGCGGGGGGCTGGAAACACCATATATTTT. Encoded protein: CAGRGAGNTIYF.

The table lists this clone with many counts. V is TRBV7-2 and J is TRBJ2-1, with no clear D. Germline CDR1 reads SGHTA; CDR2 reads FQGNSA. V lost 2 bases and J lost 3, with 11 bases in between. The CDR3 is made up of 15 amino acids. CDR3 nucleotides: TGTGCCAGCAGCTTATTTGCCGTGGGCTACAATGAGCAGTTCTTC. It encodes CASSLFAVGYNEQFF.

A few counts support this clone. V is TRBV7-9 and J is TRBJ1-5, with D possibly TRBD1 on 6 matching bases. This CDR3 is built from 14 residues. Germline V lookup: CDR1 SEHNR, CDR2 FQNEAQ (reference sequence). V was pared by 5 bases and J by 5 bases, with 13 bases between. In DNA, the CDR3 is TGTGCCAGCAGCCCTGACAGGACAGATCAGCCCCAGCATTTT. Its translation is CASSPDRTDQPQHF.

The chain couples TRBV30 to TRBJ1-4; D is ambiguous. The CDR3 is 14 residues long. The germline CDR1 and CDR2 sequences are GTSNPN and SVGIG (reference sequence). Deletions cut 0 bases from V and 5 bases from J, with 10 bases between. The CDR3 reads CAWSVHTENEKLFF. The CDR3 bases are TGTGCCTGGAGTGTACACACTGAGAATGAAAAACTGTTTTTT.

The V and J genes are TRBV5-1 and TRBJ2-3; 7 bases fit TRBD2. The J segment lost 0 bases and the V segment lost 5 bases, leaving 21 bases of the junction unmatched. Germline CDR1 SGHRS, CDR2 YFSETQ. This CDR3 is built from 20 residues. CDR3 bases: TGCGCCAGCAGTCTGATCGCCCGGGCTAGCGGATTTTCTAGCACAGATACGCAGTATTTT. This encodes CASSLIARASGFSSTDTQYF.

The CDR3 sequence: CASSLGGNNQPQHF. In DNA, the CDR3 is TGCGCCAGCAGCTTGGGGGGGAACAATCAGCCCCAGCATTTT. The V call is TRBV5-1, the J call TRBJ1-5; tentative D call: TRBD1 (5 bases). The CDR3 has 14 amino acids. Between the trimmed V and J ends, which lost 0 bases and 3 bases, there was a span of 7 bases. CDR1 is SGHRS, CDR2 YFSETQ, per germline.

This chain connects TRBV6-1 to TRBJ2-7, with D uncertain. The V end was cut by 2 bases, the J end by 3 bases, with 2 bases between. CDR1 and CDR2 from the germline V gene are MNHNS and SASEGT. This CDR3 contains 11 residues. The CDR3 coding sequence is TGTGCCAGCAGTGAACGCTACGAGCAGTACTTC. This gives the protein CASSERYEQYF.

This chain connects TRBV5-1 to TRBJ1-2, with D possibly matching TRBD1 (6 bases). Trimming left V 0 bases short and J 4 bases short, with 10 bases between. Germline CDR1 SGHRS, CDR2 YFSETQ. The CDR3 loop spans 14 amino acids. The CDR3 here is CASSLDRAGYGYTF. The CDR3 nucleotides are TGCGCCAGCAGCTTGGACAGGGCGGGCTATGGCTACACCTTC.

This chain uses TRBV20-1 with TRBJ2-7; 8 nucleotides agree with TRBD2. This CDR3 is 11 amino acids long. Germline V CDR1 and CDR2: DFQATT, SNEGSKA (reference sequence). The ends lost 6 bases at V and 3 bases at J; junction bases unmatched: 1. The CDR3 loop is CSAGTSYEQYF. CDR3 sequence (DNA): TGCAGTGCCGGGACTAGCTACGAGCAGTACTTC.

The rearrangement links TRBV6-5 to TRBJ2-3, with D perhaps TRBD1 or TRBD2 (5 bases each). V gave up 6 bases and J gave up 1 base, with 11 bases separating them. The germline V gene has CDR1 MNHEY and CDR2 SVGAGI. This CDR3 comprises 14 residues. CDR3 sequence: CASRRDPGTDTQYF. DNA of the CDR3: TGTGCCAGCAGGAGGGACCCGGGCACAGATACGCAGTATTTT.

This clone showed up just once. The gene calls are TRBV6-5 and TRBJ2-1; D may match TRBD1 or TRBD2 (5 bases each). This CDR3 has 15 amino acids. The ends were cut back, 8 bases at V and 4 bases at J, with 18 bases in the middle. Germline CDR1 MNHEY, CDR2 SVGAGI. CDR3 nucleotide sequence: TGTGCCAGCGCTTCACCGGGACCCGATTACAATGAGCAGTTCTTC. Protein sequence: CASASPGPDYNEQFF.

The chain carries TRBV5-6 and TRBJ2-1, with 10 bases matching TRBD2. J lost 4 bases, V lost 2 bases, and 3 bases had no gene match. This CDR3 is built from 15 residues. Per the germline V gene, CDR1 is SGHDT and CDR2 is YYEEEE. The CDR3 is CASSFEAGGYNEQFF. The CDR3 coding sequence is TGTGCCAGCAGCTTCGAAGCGGGAGGGTACAATGAGCAGTTCTTC.

This clone is a singleton in its sample. The rearrangement uses TRBV3-1 (or the pseudogene TRBV3-2) and TRBJ2-1; TRBD2 matches 14 bases. This CDR3 has 15 amino acids. Germline V gene sequence: CDR1 LGHDT, CDR2 YNNKEL (reference sequence). Trimming removed 4 bases from V and 8 bases from J; junction bases left unmatched: 4. CDR3 nucleotides: TGTGCCAGCAGCCGCCCGGGACTAGCGGGAGATGAGCAGTTCTTC. Amino acid sequence: CASSRPGLAGDEQFF.

V and J are TRBV19 and TRBJ1-3, with 8 bases aligning to TRBD1. The CDR3 has 15 residues. J gave up 0 bases and V 6 bases, and 4 bases lay outside the gene matches. CDR1 and CDR2 from the germline V gene are LNHDA and SQIVND (reference sequence). This CDR3 is CASRVDRASGNTIYF. In DNA form, the CDR3 reads TGTGCCAGTAGAGTGGACAGGGCCTCTGGAAACACCATATATTTT.

The chain carries TRBV2 and TRBJ1-2; D may be TRBD1 (6 bases). The CDR3 runs to 14 residues. Germline V gene lookup returns CDR1 SNHLY and CDR2 FYNNEI. Trimming removed 6 bases at V and 5 bases at J, with 16 bases between. The CDR3, as DNA: TGTGCCAGCAGGGGGGACACCTCCAATTATGGCTACACCTTC. It yields the protein CASRGDTSNYGYTF.

This clone appeared a single time. The V and J genes are TRBV11-2 and TRBJ2-7, with 7 bases aligning to TRBD1. J was trimmed by 3 bases and V by 6 bases; bases with no gene match: 11. CDR3 length: 15 amino acids. Per germline, CDR1 SGHAT and CDR2 FQNNGV. In nucleotides, the CDR3 is TGTGCCAGCAGACTAACCGGGACAGCGAACTACGAGCAGTACTTC. It encodes CASRLTGTANYEQYF.

This sequence joins TRBV28 and TRBJ2-2; the D is unclear. Per the germline V gene, CDR1 is MDHEN and CDR2 is SYDVKM. The CDR3 extends over 14 amino acids. Trimming removed 8 bases from V and 4 bases from J, with 14 bases in between. The CDR3 DNA is TGTGCCAGCCATCGGGCGGTGGGCACCGGGGAGCTGTTTTTT. This encodes CASHRAVGTGELFF.